Below are 9 T cell receptor beta chains sequenced from a single sample in a study of cytomegalovirus exposure and HLA in healthy donors. It was with 60 Vbeta and 13 Jbeta primers that the PCR ran. TCRdb's table, derived via immunoSEQ multiplex PCR, lists solely in-frame clones and lacks some. In the table there are about 97,000 clones, approximately 89% of which are singletons. Specimen: PBMCs. Every receptor here comes from a man aged 30 to 45 in good health and CMV-seronegative.

The V call is TRBV15, the J call TRBJ2-2; the match to TRBD1 covers 9 bases. This CDR3 has 13 amino acids. J lost 4 bases, V lost 9 bases, and 3 bases had no gene match. CDR1 LNHNV and CDR2 YYDKDF come from the germline V gene (reference sequence). The CDR3 here is CATGQGSTGELFF. In DNA, the CDR3 is TGTGCCACGGGACAGGGCAGCACCGGGGAGCTGTTTTTT.

V is TRBV20-1 and J is TRBJ1-2; D is uncertain. Per the germline V gene, CDR1 is DFQATT and CDR2 is SNEGSKA (reference sequence). This CDR3 comprises 11 residues. With 3 bases removed from V and 6 bases from J, the gap between germline ends came to 8 bases. CDR3 sequence (DNA): TGCAGTGCTAGCCGTGACAATGGCTACACCTTC. This translates into CSASRDNGYTF.

The chain joins TRBV29-1 to TRBJ2-1, with D perhaps matching TRBD1 (5 bases). CDR3 length: 16 amino acids. The V gene's germline CDR1 is SQVTM and CDR2 ANQGSEA. Between the trimmed V and J ends, which lost 3 bases and 8 bases, there was a span of 23 bases. CDR3 loop: CSVDGTGSPTHDEQFF. The CDR3 DNA follows: TGCAGCGTTGACGGTACAGGATCCCCCACCCACGATGAGCAGTTCTTC.

The chain employs TRBV29-1 and TRBJ2-7, with TRBD1 matching 8 bases. The CDR3 consists of 13 residues. Germline CDR1 SQVTM, CDR2 ANQGSEA. Trimming at V came to 6 bases and at J to 6 bases, leaving 10 bases not matched to a gene. The CDR3 sequence is CSVSRTGNGEQYF. The CDR3 DNA sequence: TGCAGCGTCTCCCGGACAGGGAATGGCGAGCAGTACTTC.

This clone was observed a few times. The chain carries TRBV1 and TRBJ2-4; TRBD1 was called by the table and not checked on the DNA. TRBV1 is deemed a pseudogene. The CDR3 extends over 15 amino acids. The CDR3 protein is CTSSQLDRPKNIQYF. CDR3 coding DNA: TGCACCAGCAGCCAATTGGACAGGCCCAAAAACATTCAGTACTTC.

The rearrangement uses TRBV6-5 and TRBJ1-4, with a weak D call TRBD1 (6 bases). V lost 6 bases, J lost 5 bases, and 16 bases lay in between. In germline, CDR1 is MNHEY, CDR2 SVGAGI. The CDR3 has 15 residues. The CDR3 loop is CASRRVGQSNEKLFF. In DNA, the CDR3 is TGTGCCAGCAGGCGAGTCGGACAGTCCAATGAAAAACTGTTTTTT.

V gene TRBV5-1 combines with J gene TRBJ2-7, with 7 positions matching TRBD1. The CDR3 sequence is 15 residues long. With 7 bases clipped from V and 3 bases from J, the junction kept 13 bases outside the gene matches. CDR1 is SGHRS, CDR2 YFSETQ, per germline. This CDR3 is CASARGQVLDYEQYF. The CDR3 coding sequence is TGCGCCAGCGCCCGTGGACAGGTGCTGGACTACGAGCAGTACTTC.

V usage is TRBV4-1 and J usage is TRBJ1-4, with D hard to call. Per the germline V gene, CDR1 is MGHRA and CDR2 is YSYEKL. The V gene lost 0 bases and the J gene lost 8 bases, with 16 bases spanning the gap. CDR3 length: 16 residues. The CDR3 DNA reads TGCGCCAGCAGCCAAGATTCGGAGGGAATATACGAAAAACTGTTTTTT. Protein product: CASSQDSEGIYEKLFF.

This clone has just one count. The V gene is TRBV28, the J gene TRBJ1-2; weak D call: TRBD1 (6 bases). This CDR3 spans 12 amino acids. Germline assignment: CDR1 MDHEN and CDR2 SYDVKM. V was clipped by 8 bases and J by 8 bases, with 15 bases between them. In nucleotides, the CDR3 is TGTGCCAGCGCTTTAAGCGGGGGCGGCTACACCTTC. Translating it yields CASALSGGGYTF.